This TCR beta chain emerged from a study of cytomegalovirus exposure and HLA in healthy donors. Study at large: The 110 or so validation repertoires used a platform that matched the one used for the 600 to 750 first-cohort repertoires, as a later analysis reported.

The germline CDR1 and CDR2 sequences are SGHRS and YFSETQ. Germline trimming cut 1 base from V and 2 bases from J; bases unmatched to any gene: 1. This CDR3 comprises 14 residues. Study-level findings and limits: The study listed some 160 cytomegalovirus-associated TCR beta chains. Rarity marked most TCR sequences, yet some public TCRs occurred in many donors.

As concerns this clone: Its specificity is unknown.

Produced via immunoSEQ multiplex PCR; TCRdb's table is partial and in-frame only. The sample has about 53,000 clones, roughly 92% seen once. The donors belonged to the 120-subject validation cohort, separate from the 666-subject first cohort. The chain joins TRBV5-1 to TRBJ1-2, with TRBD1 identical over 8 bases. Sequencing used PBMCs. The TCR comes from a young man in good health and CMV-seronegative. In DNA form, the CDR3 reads TGCGCCAGCAGCTTGCGGACAGGGAACTATGGCTACACCTTC. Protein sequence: CASSLRTGNYGYTF.